These 22 T cell receptor beta chains were sequenced from one sample in a study of blood T cell repertoires in COVID-19. The data were produced by immunoSEQ multiplex PCR, yet TCRdb's version contains in-frame clones alone and is incomplete. Among roughly 200,000 clones listed, approximately 83% were seen once. Sequencing used peripheral blood. All receptors derive from a woman aged 30 to 39 with COVID-19, enrolled during active disease.

J is TRBJ1-5 and V is TRBV19, with unresolved D. The CDR3 runs 14 residues. V was trimmed by 6 bases and J by 0 bases, leaving 9 bases between them. Looked up from germline, CDR1 is LNHDA and CDR2 is SQIVND (reference sequence). CDR3 nucleotide sequence: TGTGCCAGTAGCCAGGCCGATAGCAATCAGCCCCAGCATTTT. Translating it yields CASSQADSNQPQHF.

This chain connects TRBV20-1 to TRBJ2-7; 7 bases line up with TRBD2. CDR1 and CDR2 (germline): DFQATT, SNEGSKA (reference sequence). The V segment lost 3 bases and the J segment 5 bases; nucleotides outside the gene matches: 10. The CDR3 covers 14 residues. DNA of the CDR3: TGCAGTGCTAGTCTTCGGCGGGAGTGGGACGAGCAGTACTTC. Encoded protein: CSASLRREWDEQYF.

The V call is TRBV7-3, the J call TRBJ2-3; 7 positions agree with TRBD2. Unmatched junction bases numbered 7, after V lost 2 bases and J lost 5 bases. Germline loops: CDR1 SGHTA, CDR2 FQGTGA. The length of the CDR3 is 15 residues. CDR3 in amino acids: CASSLFGGGGDTQYF. CDR3 coding DNA: TGTGCCAGCAGCTTATTTGGTGGCGGGGGAGATACGCAGTATTTT.

There are many counts of this clone. This chain uses TRBV4-3 with TRBJ2-3; 11 bases are shared with TRBD2. With V trimmed by 5 bases and J by 3 bases, 7 bases remained unmatched. This CDR3 contains 16 residues. Germline V CDR1 and CDR2: LGHNA, YSLEER. The DNA of the CDR3 is TGCGCCAGCAGCAGGGAGCTAGCGGGGGGAACAGATACGCAGTATTTT. Translation gives CASSRELAGGTDTQYF.

This rearrangement joins TRBV11-3 to TRBJ2-3, with D possibly matching TRBD1 (6 bases). Looked up from germline, CDR1 is SGHNT and CDR2 is YENEEA. This CDR3 spans 13 amino acids. The V and J ends lost 3 bases and 4 bases respectively, with 8 bases between them. The CDR3 nucleotides read TGTGCCAGCAGCTTTGGGGGCGCAGATACGCAGTATTTT. Amino acid sequence: CASSFGGADTQYF.

CDR3 residues: CASSLDLAGGTDTQYF. In DNA form, the CDR3 reads TGTGCCAGCAGCTTAGATCTTGCGGGGGGCACAGATACGCAGTATTTT. V gene TRBV7-2 combines with J gene TRBJ2-3; TRBD2 aligns across 7 bases. V shed 1 base, J shed 1 base, and the junction held 5 bases outside the gene matches. The V gene's germline CDR1 is SGHTA and CDR2 FQGNSA. This CDR3 spans 16 amino acids.

This clone was found many times. This chain uses TRBV7-9 with TRBJ1-4; possible D gene TRBD1, 6 bases. Germline V CDR1 and CDR2: SEHNR, FQNEAQ (reference sequence). The CDR3 has 16 residues. Between the trimmed V and J ends, which lost 5 bases and 3 bases, there was a span of 16 bases. The CDR3 DNA is TGTGCCAGCAGCCCCAGACTTGGACAGCCTAATGAAAAACTGTTTTTT. It encodes CASSPRLGQPNEKLFF.

In DNA form, the CDR3 reads TGTGCCAGCAGCTTACAGGGGCCCAATTCACCCCTCCACTTT. This codes for CASSLQGPNSPLHF. This chain joins TRBV7-9 and TRBJ1-6, with D possibly matching TRBD1 (6 bases). The germline CDR1 and CDR2 sequences are SEHNR and FQNEAQ (reference sequence). V lost 2 bases and J lost 7, with 9 bases in between. There are 14 residues in the CDR3. Full variable domain (outside the CDR3, taken from reference TRBV7-9 and TRBJ1-6): DTGVSQNPRHKITKRGQNVTFRCDPISEHNRLYWYRQTLGQGPEFLTYFQNEAQLEKSRLLSDRFSAERPKGSFSTLEIQRTEQGDSAMYLCASSLQGPNSPLHFGNGTRLTVT.

The genes are TRBV2 and TRBJ1-5; the D is unclear. V shed 0 bases and J shed 1 base, with 4 bases lying between them. The CDR3 extends over 14 amino acids. In germline, CDR1 is SNHLY, CDR2 FYNNEI. Here the CDR3 DNA reads TGTGCCAGCAGTGAAGCGCGGAGCAATCAGCCCCAGCATTTT. It codes for CASSEARSNQPQHF.

V and J are TRBV7-9 and TRBJ2-5, with D uncertain. The V end lost 1 base, the J end lost 1 base, and 7 bases lay between the germline ends. This CDR3 comprises 14 residues. From germline, CDR1 is SEHNR and CDR2 FQNEAQ (reference sequence). The CDR3 DNA sequence: TGTGCCAGCAGCTTAGGAACTCCCCAAGAGACCCAGTACTTC. Translation gives CASSLGTPQETQYF.

The J gene is TRBJ2-7, the V gene TRBV9; D is perhaps TRBD1 (5 bases). The CDR3 covers 15 residues. V was pared by 1 base and J by 2 bases, with 13 bases between. Germline V gene data show CDR1 as SGDLS and CDR2 as YYNGEE. Here the CDR3 reads CASSVSPQGPYEQYF. The CDR3 region has the DNA TGTGCCAGCAGCGTAAGCCCCCAGGGTCCCTACGAGCAGTACTTC.

The J gene is TRBJ2-1, the V gene TRBV28, with 7 bases matching TRBD2. CDR3 length: 15 residues. Trimming cost V 6 bases and J 3 bases; bases outside gene matches: 8. The germline gives CDR1 MDHEN, CDR2 SYDVKM. CDR3 residues: CASSPSGAHYNEQFF. The CDR3 DNA reads as TGTGCCAGCAGCCCCAGCGGGGCTCACTACAATGAGCAGTTCTTC.

This clone was seen more than once but under ten times. This sequence joins TRBV7-2 and TRBJ1-5; 7 nucleotides align to TRBD1. Losses at the gene ends were 4 bases for V and 7 bases for J; bases not matched to a gene: 7. Germline CDR1 SGHTA, CDR2 FQGNSA. This CDR3 comprises 14 residues. CDR3 sequence (DNA): TGTGCCAGCAGCTCCAGACAGGGTGGACAGCCCCAGCATTTT. Protein sequence: CASSSRQGGQPQHF.

The chain is built from TRBV19 and TRBJ2-2, with 10 bases identical to TRBD2. Germline lookup yields CDR1 LNHDA and CDR2 SQIVND (reference sequence). This CDR3 comprises 16 residues. V shed 7 bases and J 0 bases; nucleotides not matched to a gene: 5. CDR3 protein: CASTAGLAANTGELFF. In nucleotides, the CDR3 is TGTGCCAGTACGGCTGGACTAGCGGCGAACACCGGGGAGCTGTTTTTT.

The chain recombines TRBV29-1 with TRBJ2-7, with D unresolved. CDR3 length: 12 amino acids. Trimming pared 3 bases from V and 2 bases from J, leaving 8 bases between. CDR1 and CDR2 (germline): SQVTM, ANQGSEA. In nucleotides, the CDR3 is TGCAGCGTTGAGGCCCCACCCTACGAGCAGTACTTC. This sequence encodes CSVEAPPYEQYF.

This clone was seen just once. V is TRBV6-1 and J is TRBJ1-3; D ambiguous. Per germline, CDR1 MNHNS and CDR2 SASEGT. Trimming pared 1 base from V and 4 bases from J, leaving 5 bases between. The CDR3 totals 13 residues. Here the CDR3 DNA reads TGTGCCAGCAGTGAAGTCAGGGGAAACACCATATATTTT. Its protein is CASSEVRGNTIYF.

In its sample, this clone was seen a few times. This rearrangement joins TRBV28 to TRBJ1-1; 8 bases match TRBD1. Trimming at V came to 2 bases and at J to 7 bases, leaving 3 bases not matched to a gene. Germline V CDR1 and CDR2: MDHEN, SYDVKM. CDR3 size: 13 residues. Here the CDR3 reads CASSLGGTGEAFF. The CDR3 region has the DNA TGTGCCAGCAGTTTAGGTGGGACAGGTGAAGCTTTCTTT. Filled out from reference TRBV28 and TRBJ1-1, the complete variable domain reads DVKVTQSSRYLVKRTGEKVFLECVQDMDHENMFWYRQDPGLGLRLIYFSYDVKMKEKGDIPEGYSVSREKKERFSLILESASTNQTSMYLCASSLGGTGEAFFGQGTRLTVV.

The CDR3 DNA follows: TGTGCCAGCAGGGGACAGGGTAGGAATGAGCAGTTCTTC. Translating gives CASRGQGRNEQFF. This chain connects TRBV25-1 to TRBJ2-1; 9 nucleotides line up with TRBD1. Germline lookup yields CDR1 MGHDK and CDR2 SYGVNS. The J segment lost 7 bases and the V segment lost 6 bases, leaving 4 bases of the junction unmatched. This CDR3 has 13 residues.

The CDR3 DNA reads as TGTGCCAGCATCGGACAGGGAGGATCACCCCTCCACTTT. Translation gives CASIGQGGSPLHF. The gene calls are TRBV2 and TRBJ1-6, with 8 bases that match TRBD1. The CDR3 has 13 residues. Germline V lookup: CDR1 SNHLY, CDR2 FYNNEI. The junction had 6 bases not matched to a gene; V was cut back by 7 bases and J by 10 bases.

The chain employs TRBV19 and TRBJ1-2; 9 bases map to TRBD1. The CDR3 has 14 residues. The ends lost 7 bases at V and 4 bases at J; junction bases unmatched: 7. Germline loops: CDR1 LNHDA, CDR2 SQIVND (reference sequence). CDR3 region: CASTRGQGLYGYTF. CDR3 DNA: TGTGCCAGTACCCGCGGACAGGGGCTCTATGGCTACACCTTC. Supplemented by reference TRBV19 and TRBJ1-2, the full variable domain reads DGGITQSPKYLFRKEGQNVTLSCEQNLNHDAMYWYRQDPGQGLRLIYYSQIVNDFQKGDIAEGYSVSREKKESFPLTVTSAQKNPTAFYLCASTRGQGLYGYTFGSGTRLTVV.

The chain links TRBV4-3 to TRBJ2-4, with D possibly matching TRBD2 (6 bases). This CDR3 spans 13 amino acids. Germline values: CDR1 LGHNA, CDR2 YSLEER. V lost 1 base and J lost 8, with 9 bases in between. CDR3 DNA: TGCGCCAGCAGCCAAGTCGGGAGAGACATTCAGTACTTC. Protein: CASSQVGRDIQYF.

This rearrangement joins TRBV5-4 to TRBJ2-7; 8 bases match TRBD1. This CDR3 comprises 17 residues. The J segment lost 5 bases and the V segment lost 1 base, leaving 14 bases of the junction unmatched. CDR1 and CDR2 from the germline V gene are SGHNT and YYREEE (reference sequence). The CDR3 reads CASSLYVRPGGFNEQYF. The CDR3 nucleotides are TGTGCCAGCAGCTTGTATGTCCGGCCAGGGGGCTTCAACGAGCAGTACTTC.